This T cell receptor (beta chain) was sequenced in a study of regulatory T cells in long-lasting Graves disease. Turning to the study itself: Persistent Graves' disease required over 5 years of antithyroid drugs and positive TSH receptor antibodies.

As for time point: persistent/refractory GD, antithyroid drugs over 5 years with positive TRAb. PBMCs provided the RNA from which the TCR library was made. Graves' disease was diagnosed by American Thyroid Association guidelines. Study-wide points: Fewer public clonotypes were shared by new patients (under 1,000) than by persistent patients (2,741).

Investigators prepared the TCR beta libraries by applying iRepertoire HTBI primers and Arm-PCR of CDR3 regions. A single record per CDR3 protein comes from TCRdb applying MiXCR to the multiplex PCR reads. The table shows 300,000 to 500,000 distinct CDR3 sequences, with around 20% occurring only once. CDR1 is SGHTA and CDR2 is FQGNSA in the germline V gene. The V gene end was trimmed by 5 bases and the J gene end by 0 bases; junction bases not matched to a gene: 9. The CDR3 has 18 residues. About this clonotype itself: Its antigen is currently unknown. A much larger clonotype is one base distant, so this may be a read error.

The receptor was derived from a female donor with Graves disease. The sample consisted of peripheral blood mononuclear cells (PBMCs), taken when the disease was refractory, from a patient treated with antithyroid drugs. The V and J genes are TRBV7-2 and TRBJ2-6, with TRBD1 identical over 8 bases. The CDR3 DNA follows: TGTGCCAGCAGCCGAAGACAGGGGAGGACCTCTGGGGCCAACGTCCTGACTTTC. Encoded protein: CASSRRQGRTSGANVLTF.